Described below is a single T cell receptor (beta chain) sequence and its context. The repertoire was sequenced with immunoSEQ multiplex PCR; TCRdb's copy has only in-frame clones and lacks some. Of about 61,000 clones in the sample, 88% were seen once. The data originate from a study of blood T cell repertoires in COVID-19. This CDR3 is 16 amino acids long. Between the trimmed V and J ends, which lost 2 bases and 3 bases, there was a span of 16 bases. Germline V gives CDR1 MNHNS, CDR2 SASEGT. The chain links TRBV6-1 to TRBJ1-2; a possible D gene is TRBD1 (6 bases). The source of this sequence is a woman between 45 and 60 years old with active or convalescent COVID-19. Sequencing input: peripheral blood. Written as DNA, the CDR3 is TGTGCCAGCAGTGAACCCCCCGGACAGCCCGACTATGGCTACACCTTC. Its translation: CASSEPPGQPDYGYTF.